This TCR beta chain was captured in a study of shared clonotypes between healthy human individuals. Deep-level assay runs were performed. Sorted-subset replicate PCRs used around 200 ng of genomic DNA. This amount corresponded to 30,000 to 35,000 T cell genomes. Generated by immunoSEQ multiplex PCR, the TCRdb table keeps only in-frame clones and is missing some. The sample carries 1.6 million or so clones, approximately 98.5% recorded once. Note on this clone: No antigen is known for it.

Study results and limitations: The study sampled only blood, and tissue repertoires likely differ. The authors expected sequencing depth to affect clonotype sharing among donors.

Trimming at V came to 5 bases and at J to 5 bases, leaving 12 bases not matched to a gene. The CDR3 sequence is 16 residues long. CDR1 and CDR2 (germline): SGHTA, FQGNSA. The sequenced sample was naive CD4+ T cells sorted from blood. Subset of the sample: CD45RA+ positively selected. This sequence originates from a man under 40 in good health. V is TRBV7-2 and J is TRBJ2-5; 9 nucleotides match TRBD2. CDR3 coding DNA: TGTGCCAGCAGCCCAAAGGCGGGGGGGCTGTTGGAGACCCAGTACTTC. This gives the protein CASSPKAGGLLETQYF.